These T cell receptor beta chains were read from a single sample in a study of T cells in Graves' hyperthyroidism and ophthalmopathy. TCRdb passed the multiplex PCR reads through MiXCR, listing each CDR3 protein once. The sample yields nearly 250,000 distinct CDR3 sequences, over 15% seen once. The sample consisted of blood. The receptor set was obtained from a woman aged 18 to 35 with Graves' ophthalmopathy. Each CDR3 is given with its conserved first and last residue. Each record gives: clone size, D gene, V gene, J gene, CDR3 DNA, CDR3 protein. D genes are given only for firm matches. Only some rows state a clone size, as once, few, many or a class for expanded clones.

clone_size: many
d_call: TRBD2
v_call: TRBV3-1
j_call: TRBJ2-1
cdr3_nt: TGTGCCAGCAGGCTAGCGGGAGGGCCGGGTTTCAATGAGCAGTTCTTC
cdr3_aa: CASRLAGGPGFNEQFF

clone_size: many
d_call: .
v_call: TRBV3-1
j_call: TRBJ1-1
cdr3_nt: TGTGCCAGCAGCCTCGGAGGGGCGGGAAACACTGAAGCTTTCTTT
cdr3_aa: CASSLGGAGNTEAFF

clone_size: few
d_call: .
v_call: TRBV5-4
j_call: TRBJ2-5
cdr3_nt: TGTGCCAGCAGATCGGGGGCCGGGGAGACCCAGTACTTC
cdr3_aa: CASRSGAGETQYF

clone_size: many
d_call: TRBD1
v_call: TRBV29-1
j_call: TRBJ1-2
cdr3_nt: TGCAGCGCCCTGACAGGGGGCACTGGCTACACCTTC
cdr3_aa: CSALTGGTGYTF

clone_size: many
d_call: TRBD1
v_call: TRBV7-9
j_call: TRBJ1-1
cdr3_nt: TGTGCCAGCAGCCTCATTACAGGGGGCGTCCCTGAAGCTTTCTTT
cdr3_aa: CASSLITGGVPEAFF

clone_size: many
d_call: TRBD2
v_call: TRBV7-9
j_call: TRBJ2-7
cdr3_nt: TGTGCCAGCAGCGACGGGACTACTCGCGAGCAGTACTTC
cdr3_aa: CASSDGTTREQYF

clone_size: .
d_call: .
v_call: TRBV28
j_call: TRBJ1-4
cdr3_nt: TGTGCCAGCAGTCCGACAGGCGGGACTAATGAAAAACTGTTTTTT
cdr3_aa: CASSPTGGTNEKLFF

clone_size: many
d_call: TRBD2
v_call: TRBV7-9
j_call: TRBJ2-2
cdr3_nt: TGTGCCAGCAGCCTAAGACTAGCGGGTGACACCGGGGAGCTGTTTTTT
cdr3_aa: CASSLRLAGDTGELFF

clone_size: many
d_call: .
v_call: TRBV28
j_call: TRBJ1-2
cdr3_nt: TGTGCCAGCAGTTTAAGGTCGGCTTATGGCTACACCTTC
cdr3_aa: CASSLRSAYGYTF

clone_size: .
d_call: TRBD2
v_call: TRBV7-9
j_call: TRBJ2-3
cdr3_nt: TGTGCCAGCAGCTTACTAGCGGGAGGGGGCACAGATACGCAGTATTTT
cdr3_aa: CASSLLAGGGTDTQYF

clone_size: few
d_call: TRBD1
v_call: TRBV19
j_call: TRBJ2-7
cdr3_nt: TGTGCCAGTAGTATACCAGGGGGCGACTACGAGCAGTACTTC
cdr3_aa: CASSIPGGDYEQYF

clone_size: .
d_call: .
v_call: TRBV9
j_call: TRBJ1-2
cdr3_nt: TGTGTCAGCAGCGTAGGCTCAGGCTATGGCTACACCTTC
cdr3_aa: CVSSVGSGYGYTF

clone_size: many
d_call: .
v_call: TRBV28
j_call: TRBJ2-7
cdr3_nt: TGTGCCAGCACCCCCGGCGGACTCGAGCAGTACTTC
cdr3_aa: CASTPGGLEQYF

clone_size: many
d_call: .
v_call: TRBV6-6
j_call: TRBJ1-5
cdr3_nt: TGTGCCAGCAGTTACTCCTACAGACTCGATCAGCCCCAGCATTTT
cdr3_aa: CASSYSYRLDQPQHF

clone_size: many
d_call: .
v_call: TRBV11-2
j_call: TRBJ1-1
cdr3_nt: TGTGCCAGCAGCGCCGCGTGGGGCACTGAAGCTTTCTTT
cdr3_aa: CASSAAWGTEAFF

clone_size: many
d_call: TRBD2
v_call: TRBV29-1
j_call: TRBJ2-7
cdr3_nt: TGCAGCGTTGTAGGCCTAGCGGGGACCTACGAGCAGTACTTC
cdr3_aa: CSVVGLAGTYEQYF

clone_size: .
d_call: TRBD1
v_call: TRBV20-1
j_call: TRBJ1-2
cdr3_nt: TGCAGTGCCCTCCCCACAGGGGCCTATGGCTACACCTTC
cdr3_aa: CSALPTGAYGYTF